Listed here are 12 T cell receptor beta chains from one sample, sequenced in a study of T cell clonality in common variable immunodeficiency. Only in-frame clones appear in the TCRdb table, and some are missing; sequencing was by immunoSEQ multiplex PCR. The sample holds around 47,000 clones, and no clone turns up only once. Sequencing input: peripheral blood mononuclear cells. Source of these receptors: a person aged 18 to 75 in good health.

This clone came up many times. The sequenced fragment ends 3 residues before the CDR3 boundary, so the rest is inferred from the germline J gene. V is TRBV15 and J is TRBJ2-5; a possible D gene is TRBD2 (5 bases). V was pared by 0 bases and J by 2 bases, with 7 bases between. Per germline, CDR1 LNHNV and CDR2 YYDKDF (reference sequence). The CDR3 runs 14 residues. CDR3 residues: CATSRDSGQETQYF. The CDR3 DNA, read in part, is TGTGCCACCAGCAGAGATTCGGGGCAAGAGACC.

This clone was observed many times. The read halts 3 residues ahead of the CDR3 end, with the missing end drawn from the germline J gene. The chain combines TRBV28 with TRBJ2-6; D is undetermined. Per the germline V gene, CDR1 is MDHEN and CDR2 is SYDVKM. The CDR3 is 14 residues long. With 7 bases removed from V and 3 bases from J, the gap between germline ends came to 10 bases. The CDR3 bases that were read are TGTGCCAGCAATTCCCCCCTTGGGGCCAACGTC. Translated: CASNSPLGANV. The complete CDR3 protein is CASNSPLGANVLTF.

This clone was counted between two and nine times. The read is 3 residues too short to cover the CDR3 end, so that end is filled in from the germline J gene. The chain uses TRBV20-1 and TRBJ2-7; 7 nucleotides agree with TRBD2. Per germline, CDR1 DFQATT and CDR2 SNEGSKA (reference sequence). V lost 3 bases to trimming and J lost 1 base; unmatched junction nucleotides: 6. This CDR3 is 14 amino acids long. The sequenced part of the CDR3 DNA is TGCAGTGCTAGTAGGACTAGAGGTTCCTACGAG. Its protein is CSASRTRGSYE. The entire CDR3 protein reads CSASRTRGSYEQYF.

This clone was observed many times. The observed sequence ends 3 residues before the CDR3 terminus, with the missing tail filled in from the germline J gene. The chain carries TRBV19 and TRBJ2-7; D is possibly TRBD1 (5 bases). The germline V gene encodes CDR1 LNHDA and CDR2 SQIVND (reference sequence). The CDR3 runs to 13 residues. V shed 4 bases and J shed 5 bases, with 12 bases lying between them. The CDR3 region is CASSSRSRDEQYF. Partial CDR3 DNA: TGTGCCAGTAGTAGCCGTAGCAGGGACGAG.

This clone was picked up a small number of times. The read gets to within 3 residues of the CDR3 end, and the germline J gene fills in the rest. The rearrangement links TRBV18 to TRBJ1-1; 7 nucleotides align to TRBD1. V shed 3 bases and J 5 bases; nucleotides not matched to a gene: 15. This CDR3 is 17 amino acids long. CDR1 KGHSH and CDR2 LQKENI come from the germline V gene. Here the CDR3 reads CASSPRTGTVGGTEAFF. CDR3 bases read: TGTGCCAGCTCACCGAGGACAGGTACCGTTGGGGGGACTGAA. The entire variable domain, with the rest obtained from reference TRBV18 and TRBJ1-1, is as follows: NAGVMQNPRHLVRRRGQEARLRCSPMKGHSHVYWYRQLPEEGLKFMVYLQKENIIDESGMPKERFSAEFPKEGPSILRIQQVVRGDSAAYFCASSPRTGTVGGTEAFFGQGTRLTVV.

The sample holds many counts of this clone. The read comes to an end 3 residues before the CDR3 does, leaving the germline J gene to fill in the end. The chain combines TRBV20-1 with TRBJ1-5; 9 positions agree with TRBD1. Germline-derived CDR1 and CDR2 are DFQATT and SNEGSKA (reference sequence). CDR3 length equals 14 residues. The V segment lost 5 bases and the J segment 9 bases; nucleotides outside the gene matches: 11. Here the CDR3 reads CSAGKQGAGRPQHF. The CDR3 DNA, read in part, is TGCAGTGCTGGGAAACAGGGGGCCGGGAGGCCC.

This clone was counted many times. The read terminates 3 residues ahead of where the CDR3 ends, so the germline J gene completes it. The genes are TRBV30 and TRBJ2-1; perhaps TRBD2 as D (6 bases). The CDR3 runs 15 residues. V was trimmed by 3 bases and J by 3 bases, leaving 15 bases between them. In germline, CDR1 is GTSNPN, CDR2 SVGIG (reference sequence). The DNA read from the CDR3 is TGTGCCTGGAGGTTTAGGACTAACCTCTACAATGAG. Translating it yields CAWRFRTNLYNE. The whole CDR3 protein reads CAWRFRTNLYNEQFF.

This clone came up many times. The read ends 3 residues shy of where the CDR3 ends; the end is completed using the germline J gene. The V and J genes are TRBV5-1 and TRBJ1-1; no clear D. The CDR3 has 13 amino acids. Trimming shortened V by 4 bases and J by 3 bases, and 10 bases separated the two germline ends. Germline CDR1 SGHRS, CDR2 YFSETQ. The covered CDR3 bases are TGCGCCAGCAGCGCTGGGCCCGACACTGAA. Translation: CASSAGPDTE. The CDR3 reads in full as CASSAGPDTEAFF. Full variable domain (missing parts from reference TRBV5-1 and TRBJ1-1): KAGVTQTPRYLIKTRGQQVTLSCSPISGHRSVSWYQQTPGQGLQFLFEYFSETQRNKGNFPGRFSGRQFSNSRSEMNVSTLELGDSALYLCASSAGPDTEAFFGQGTRLTVV.

This clone was observed many times. The sequenced fragment ends 3 residues before the CDR3 boundary, so the rest is inferred from the germline J gene. The rearrangement uses TRBV14 and TRBJ2-3; 8 bases agree with TRBD2. There are 16 residues in the CDR3. Germline V lookup: CDR1 SGHDN, CDR2 FVKESK. Trimming removed 0 bases from V and 8 bases from J; junction bases left unmatched: 10. This CDR3 is CASSQDRSSGSSTQYF. The DNA read from the CDR3 is TGTGCCAGCAGCCAAGATCGGTCCAGCGGGAGTAGTACG.

At least ten counts were recorded for this clone. The CDR3 end lies 3 residues beyond the end of the read and is filled in from the germline J gene. The chain combines TRBV5-1 with TRBJ2-2, with 11 bases lining up with TRBD2. The CDR3 extends over 16 amino acids. Germline V gene data show CDR1 as SGHRS and CDR2 as YFSETQ. After removal of 6 bases from V and 7 bases from J, the junction contained 11 bases not matched to a gene. The sequenced CDR3 bases are TGCGCCAGCAACCCCGTAGCGGGGGGGCCGGTCGGGGAG. It translates to CASNPVAGGPVGE. From start to end, the CDR3 is CASNPVAGGPVGELFF.

Points on this clone: The CDR3 end lies 3 residues beyond the end of the read and is filled in from the germline J gene. The V and J genes are TRBV2 and TRBJ2-7; possibly TRBD1 for D (5 bases). The germline CDR1 and CDR2 sequences are SNHLY and FYNNEI. Trimming cost V 2 bases and J 6 bases, with 14 bases left between them. CDR3 length: 14 amino acids. The DNA read from the CDR3 is TGTGCCAGCAGTGAATTCCTTCAAAGGGGCGAG. Amino acid sequence: CASSEFLQRGE. The complete CDR3 protein is CASSEFLQRGEQYF. Drawing the rest from reference TRBV2 and TRBJ2-7, the complete variable domain is EPEVTQTPSHQVTQMGQEVILRCVPISNHLYFYWYRQILGQKVEFLVSFYNNEISEKSEIFDDQFSVERPDGSNFTLKIRSTKLEDSAMYFCASSEFLQRGEQYFGPGTRLTVT.

This clone was counted at least ten times. The read comes to an end 3 residues before the CDR3 does, leaving the germline J gene to fill in the end. This chain joins TRBV7-6 and TRBJ2-1, with 8 bases matching TRBD2. The germline gives CDR1 SGHVS, CDR2 FNYEAQ. The ends lost 5 bases at V and 8 bases at J; junction bases unmatched: 14. The CDR3 loop spans 16 amino acids. This chain's CDR3 is CASSDPVQRGSYEQFF. CDR3 DNA (partial): TGTGCCAGCAGCGACCCCGTGCAGCGGGGGAGTTATGAG.